This TCR beta chain was profiled in a study of metastatic and nonmetastatic thyroid tumors. Trimming took 3 bases from V and 2 from J, leaving 11 bases between them. Germline V CDR1 and CDR2: DFQATT, SNEGSKA (reference sequence). This CDR3 spans 13 amino acids. Patients were all untreated before their thyroid surgery. TCRdb reprocessed the PCR reads using MiXCR. The sample includes 9,000 to 13,000 clones, approximately 31% seen only once; the top ten take roughly 4.8%. This receptor was taken from a female donor with papillary thyroid cancer or a benign thyroid nodule (not recorded which). Some clones in this sample may be carry-over from other donors' samples. The source material was tumor tissue. The chain couples TRBV20-1 to TRBJ2-7, with D perhaps TRBD1 (6 bases). The CDR3 DNA sequence: TGCAGTGCTAGGGACAGTCGAACCTACGAGCAGTACTTC. Translated, it gives CSARDSRTYEQYF.